This TCR beta chain emerged from a study of identical twins. The ends were cut back, 4 bases at V and 1 base at J, with 11 bases in the middle. This CDR3 region has 15 residues. The V gene's germline CDR1 is SGHRS and CDR2 YFSETQ. The authors used template switching to add a universal primer site and gave cDNA unique molecular identifiers. One entry per CDR3 protein results from TCRdb running MiXCR on the 5' RACE reads. The sample lists some 260,000 distinct CDR3 sequences, more than 12% occurring once. All of the donors were Caucasians in good health. V usage is TRBV5-1 and J usage is TRBJ2-2; D may match TRBD1 or TRBD2 (5 bases each). The receptor comes from a woman between 18 and 29 years old in good health. Material for sequencing was memory (CD45RO+) T cells sorted from blood. The CDR3 spells CASSGDGKNTGELFF. The CDR3 nucleotides are TGCGCCAGCAGCGGGGACGGGAAGAACACCGGGGAGCTGTTTTTT.